The 10 T cell receptor beta chains given below trace back to one sample, sequenced in a study of identical twins. A single record per CDR3 protein comes from TCRdb applying MiXCR to the 5' RACE reads. The sample holds about 280,000 distinct CDR3 sequences, 6.5% to 9.5% seen once. These data are also associated with another study on yellow fever vaccine responses in identical twins.

Input material: memory (CD45RO+) T cells sorted from blood. The source is a woman younger than 30 in good health.

The chain couples TRBV11-3 to TRBJ2-1; 13 nucleotides line up with TRBD2. The CDR3 has 15 amino acids. Trimming cost V 2 bases and J 11 bases; bases outside gene matches: 6. Germline V gene data show CDR1 as SGHNT and CDR2 as YENEEA. Here the CDR3 reads CASSLSGLAGEKQFF. In nucleotides, the CDR3 is TGTGCCAGCAGCTTATCCGGACTAGCGGGGGAAAAGCAGTTCTTC.

The CDR3 region is CASSQLGASTGELFF. CDR3 nucleotides: TGTGCCAGCAGCCAGCTCGGGGCGAGCACCGGGGAGCTGTTTTTT. This chain links TRBV2 with TRBJ2-2, with D perhaps being TRBD1 or TRBD2 (5 bases each). The germline V and J ends were trimmed by 6 bases and 4 bases, with 15 bases remaining between them. Germline loops: CDR1 SNHLY, CDR2 FYNNEI. This CDR3 contains 15 residues.

V usage is TRBV6-1 and J usage is TRBJ2-1, with 7 bases identical to TRBD2. Germline V gene data show CDR1 as MNHNS and CDR2 as SASEGT. The CDR3 sequence is 15 residues long. V shed 2 bases, J shed 7 bases, and the junction held 8 bases outside the gene matches. CDR3 protein: CASSEYLGLKNEQFF. Here the CDR3 DNA reads TGTGCCAGCAGTGAATATCTGGGACTAAAGAATGAGCAGTTCTTC.

The sample holds many counts of this clonotype. This chain joins TRBV11-2 and TRBJ2-7; D is undetermined. Germline CDR1 SGHAT, CDR2 FQNNGV. Trimming removed 1 base from V and 1 base from J, with 8 bases in between. The CDR3 contains 14 residues. The DNA for the CDR3 is TGTGCCAGCAGCTTAGGGATAGGGTCCTACGAGCAGTACTTC. This encodes CASSLGIGSYEQYF.

The rearrangement joins TRBV20-1 to TRBJ1-1; D gene ambiguous. The length of the CDR3 is 12 residues. V gave up 3 bases and J gave up 1 base, with 6 bases separating them. Germline assignment: CDR1 DFQATT and CDR2 SNEGSKA (reference sequence). The chain's CDR3 is CSASVANTEAFF. The CDR3 DNA reads as TGCAGTGCTAGCGTCGCGAACACTGAAGCTTTCTTT.

CDR3 sequence: CASEAGYSTDTQYF. CDR3 nucleotides: TGTGCCAGCGAGGCCGGGTATAGCACAGATACGCAGTATTTT. The V call is TRBV19, the J call TRBJ2-3; D not certain. The CDR3 has 14 residues. Trimming left V 9 bases short and J 0 bases short, with 13 bases between. Germline V gene sequence: CDR1 LNHDA, CDR2 SQIVND (reference sequence).

The chain uses TRBV16 and TRBJ2-3; D is undetermined. The V and J ends lost 0 bases and 1 base respectively, with 11 bases between them. Germline CDR1 reads KGHSY; CDR2 reads FQNENV. CDR3 length: 16 residues. The CDR3 protein is CASSQSSQRGTDTQYF. The DNA of the CDR3 is TGTGCCAGCAGCCAATCGAGCCAGCGTGGCACAGATACGCAGTATTTT.

This clonotype has a handful of counts. The J gene is TRBJ1-2, the V gene TRBV27; D call uncertain. V dropped 5 bases and J dropped 1 base, with 5 bases sitting between them. Germline lookup yields CDR1 MNHEY and CDR2 SMNVEV (reference sequence). The CDR3 spans 12 residues. CDR3 DNA: TGTGCCAGCAGTCCGAATAACTATGGCTACACCTTC. It codes for CASSPNNYGYTF.

In its sample, this clonotype was seen a few times. The rearrangement joins TRBV6-1 to TRBJ1-2; D gene unclear. V was trimmed by 1 base and J by 6 bases, leaving 12 bases between them. CDR1 and CDR2 (germline): MNHNS, SASEGT. The CDR3 totals 14 residues. This chain's CDR3 is CASSEVGVRDGYTF. The DNA of the CDR3 is TGTGCCAGCAGTGAAGTCGGGGTTCGGGATGGCTACACCTTC.

In this sample, this clonotype turned up a few times. The genes are TRBV7-8 and TRBJ2-5; D perhaps matches TRBD1 (5 bases). This CDR3 is 16 amino acids long. Trimming pared 5 bases from V and 0 bases from J, leaving 16 bases between. Germline assignment: CDR1 SGHVS and CDR2 FQNEAQ. The CDR3 DNA follows: TGTGCCAGCAGCCCACAGACAGATCCGTACCAAGAGACCCAGTACTTC. It is translated as CASSPQTDPYQETQYF.